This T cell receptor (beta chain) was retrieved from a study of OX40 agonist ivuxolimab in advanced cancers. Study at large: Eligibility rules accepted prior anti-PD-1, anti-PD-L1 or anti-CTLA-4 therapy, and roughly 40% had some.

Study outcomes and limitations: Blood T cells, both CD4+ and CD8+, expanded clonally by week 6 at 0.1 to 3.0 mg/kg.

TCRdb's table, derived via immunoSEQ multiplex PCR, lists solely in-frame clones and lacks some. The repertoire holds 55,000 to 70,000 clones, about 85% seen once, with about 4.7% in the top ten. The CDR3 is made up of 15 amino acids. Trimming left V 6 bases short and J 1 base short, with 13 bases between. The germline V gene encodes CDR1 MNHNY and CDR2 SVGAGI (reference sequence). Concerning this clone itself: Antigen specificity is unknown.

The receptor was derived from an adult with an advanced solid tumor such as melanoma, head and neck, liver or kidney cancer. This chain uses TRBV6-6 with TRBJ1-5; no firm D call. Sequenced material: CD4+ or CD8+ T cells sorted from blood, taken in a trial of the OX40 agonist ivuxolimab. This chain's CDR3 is CASSPGVFSNQPQHF. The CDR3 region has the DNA TGTGCCAGCAGCCCCGGGGTATTCAGCAATCAGCCCCAGCATTTT.